This TCR beta chain is from a study of cytomegalovirus exposure and HLA in healthy donors. Study-level background: Researchers found that approximately 77% of 398 genotyped donors fell within the Caucasian-associated ancestry cluster. Whole-study findings and limits: The majority of TCR sequences were rare, yet some public TCRs appeared in many donors.

The germline V gene has CDR1 SNHLY and CDR2 FYNNEI. The length of the CDR3 is 15 residues. J lost 7 bases, V lost 6 bases, and 9 bases had no gene match. Researchers ran the PCR with 60 Vbeta and 13 Jbeta primers. The assay was immunoSEQ multiplex PCR, and TCRdb's table has in-frame clones only and misses some. The table includes some 150,000 clones, roughly 70% detected once. This clone was counted between two and nine times. Its antigen is unknown. The receptor was derived from a man between 18 and 35 years old in good health and CMV-seropositive. This sequence joins TRBV2 and TRBJ1-4, with 9 bases matching TRBD1. The specimen sequenced was PBMCs. The CDR3 reads CASRTLDRGGEKLFF. The CDR3 DNA sequence: TGTGCCAGCAGAACTCTGGACAGGGGTGGTGAAAAACTGTTTTTT. Using reference TRBV2 and TRBJ1-4 for the parts outside the CDR3, the full variable domain is EPEVTQTPSHQVTQMGQEVILRCVPISNHLYFYWYRQILGQKVEFLVSFYNNEISEKSEIFDDQFSVERPDGSNFTLKIRSTKLEDSAMYFCASRTLDRGGEKLFFGSGTQLSVL.